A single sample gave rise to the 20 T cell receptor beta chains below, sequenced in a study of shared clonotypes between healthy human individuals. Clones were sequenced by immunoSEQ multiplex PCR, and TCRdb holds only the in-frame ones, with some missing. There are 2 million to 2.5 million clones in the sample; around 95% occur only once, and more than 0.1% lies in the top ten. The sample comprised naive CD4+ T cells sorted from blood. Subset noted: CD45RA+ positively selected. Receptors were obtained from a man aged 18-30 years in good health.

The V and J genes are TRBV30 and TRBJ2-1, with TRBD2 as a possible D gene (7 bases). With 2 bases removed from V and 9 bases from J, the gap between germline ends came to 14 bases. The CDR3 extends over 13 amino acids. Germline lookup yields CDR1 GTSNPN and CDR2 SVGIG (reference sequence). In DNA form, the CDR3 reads TGTGCCTGGAGTCCTAGGGGGGGTGGTGAGCAGTTCTTC. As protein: CAWSPRGGGEQFF.

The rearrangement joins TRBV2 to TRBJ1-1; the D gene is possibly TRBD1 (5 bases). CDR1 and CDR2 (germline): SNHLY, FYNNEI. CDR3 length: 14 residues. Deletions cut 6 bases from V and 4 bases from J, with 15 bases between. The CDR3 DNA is TGTGCCAGCAGAGCAGGGAACCCCGGCACTGAAGCTTTCTTT. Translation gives CASRAGNPGTEAFF. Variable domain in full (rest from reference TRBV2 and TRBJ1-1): EPEVTQTPSHQVTQMGQEVILRCVPISNHLYFYWYRQILGQKVEFLVSFYNNEISEKSEIFDDQFSVERPDGSNFTLKIRSTKLEDSAMYFCASRAGNPGTEAFFGQGTRLTVV.

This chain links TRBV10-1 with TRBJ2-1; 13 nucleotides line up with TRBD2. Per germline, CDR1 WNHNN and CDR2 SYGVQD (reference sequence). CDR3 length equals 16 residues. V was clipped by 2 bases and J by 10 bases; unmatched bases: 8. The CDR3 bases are TGCGCCAGCAGTGAGGGGGGACTAGCGGGGACACGGGAGCAGTTCTTC. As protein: CASSEGGLAGTREQFF.

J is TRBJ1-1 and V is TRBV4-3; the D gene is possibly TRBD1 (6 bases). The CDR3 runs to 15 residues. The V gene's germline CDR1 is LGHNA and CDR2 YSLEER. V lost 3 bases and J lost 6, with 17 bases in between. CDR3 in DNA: TGCGCCAGCAGCCAGCGCAAAGAAGGGGGGGCTGAAGCTTTCTTT. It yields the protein CASSQRKEGGAEAFF.

CDR3 protein: CASAPQRGPNTEAFF. CDR3 DNA sequence: TGTGCCAGCGCCCCCCAGCGGGGCCCGAACACTGAAGCTTTCTTT. The rearrangement links TRBV25-1 to TRBJ1-1; possibly TRBD1 for D (5 bases). Germline CDR1 MGHDK, CDR2 SYGVNS. V lost 8 bases, J lost 1 base, and 17 bases lay in between. This CDR3 region has 15 residues. Filled out from reference TRBV25-1 and TRBJ1-1, the complete variable domain reads EADIYQTPRYLVIGTGKKITLECSQTMGHDKMYWYQQDPGMELHLIHYSYGVNSTEKGDLSSESTVSRIRTEHFPLTLESARPSHTSQYLCASAPQRGPNTEAFFGQGTRLTVV.

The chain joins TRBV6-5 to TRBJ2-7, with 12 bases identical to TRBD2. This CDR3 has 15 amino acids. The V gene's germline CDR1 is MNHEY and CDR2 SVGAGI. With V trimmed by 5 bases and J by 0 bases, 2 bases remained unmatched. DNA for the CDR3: TGTGCCAGCAGTAAACTAGCGGGGGGCTCCTACGAGCAGTACTTC. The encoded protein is CASSKLAGGSYEQYF.

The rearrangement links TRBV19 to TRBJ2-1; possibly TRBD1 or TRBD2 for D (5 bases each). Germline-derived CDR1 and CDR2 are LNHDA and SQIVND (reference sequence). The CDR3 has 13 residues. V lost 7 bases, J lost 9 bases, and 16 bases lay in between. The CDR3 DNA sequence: TGTGCCAGTAAAGGGGACGCTTTAAGTGAGCAGTTCTTC. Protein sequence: CASKGDALSEQFF.

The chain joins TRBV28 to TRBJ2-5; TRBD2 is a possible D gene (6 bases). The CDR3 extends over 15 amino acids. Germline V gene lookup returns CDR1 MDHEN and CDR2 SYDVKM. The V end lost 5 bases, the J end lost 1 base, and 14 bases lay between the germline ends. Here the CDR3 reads CASSHPSAPQETQYF. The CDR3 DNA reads TGTGCCAGCAGTCATCCTAGCGCTCCCCAAGAGACCCAGTACTTC.

The CDR3 DNA reads TGCAGCGTCGGACCTAGCGCCACCGGGGAGCTGTTTTTT. Translating it yields CSVGPSATGELFF. The rearrangement joins TRBV29-1 to TRBJ2-2; D may be TRBD2 (6 bases). Germline V gene lookup returns CDR1 SQVTM and CDR2 ANQGSEA. The CDR3 extends over 13 amino acids. Trimming removed 6 bases at V and 4 bases at J, with 12 bases between.

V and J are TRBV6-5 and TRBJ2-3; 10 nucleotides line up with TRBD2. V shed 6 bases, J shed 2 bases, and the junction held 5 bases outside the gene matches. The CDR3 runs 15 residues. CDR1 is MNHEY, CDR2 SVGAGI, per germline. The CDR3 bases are TGTGCCAGCAGCCGGGGACTAGCGAACACAGATACGCAGTATTTT. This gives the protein CASSRGLANTDTQYF.

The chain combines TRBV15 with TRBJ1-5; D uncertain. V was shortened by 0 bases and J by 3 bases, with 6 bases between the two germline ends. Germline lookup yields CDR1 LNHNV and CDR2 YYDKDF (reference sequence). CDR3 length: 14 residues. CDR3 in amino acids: CATSRDQLNQPQHF. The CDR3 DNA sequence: TGTGCCACCAGCAGAGACCAGCTCAATCAGCCCCAGCATTTT.

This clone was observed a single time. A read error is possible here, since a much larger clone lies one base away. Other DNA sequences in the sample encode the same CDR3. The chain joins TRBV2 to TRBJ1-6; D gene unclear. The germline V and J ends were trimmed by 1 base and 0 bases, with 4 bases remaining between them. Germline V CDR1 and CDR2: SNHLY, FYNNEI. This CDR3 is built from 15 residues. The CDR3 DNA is TGTGCCAGCAGTGAAGTTAGCTCCTATAATTCACCCCTCCACTTT. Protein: CASSEVSSYNSPLHF.

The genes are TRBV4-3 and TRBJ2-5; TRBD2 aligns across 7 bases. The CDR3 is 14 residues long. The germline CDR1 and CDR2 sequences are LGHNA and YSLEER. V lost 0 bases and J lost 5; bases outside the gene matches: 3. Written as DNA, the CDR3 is TGCGCCAGCAGCCAAGAGGGAGGGGTTGAGACCCAGTACTTC. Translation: CASSQEGGVETQYF.

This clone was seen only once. The CDR3 DNA sequence: TGTGCCAGCAGTCGAACCCCCTACGAGCAGTACTTC. This encodes CASSRTPYEQYF. The chain combines TRBV6-5 with TRBJ2-7; D call uncertain. The ends were cut back, 5 bases at V and 2 bases at J, with 7 bases in the middle. The germline gives CDR1 MNHEY, CDR2 SVGAGI. The CDR3 is 12 residues long.

Written as DNA, the CDR3 is TGCGCCAGCAGCCAAGCATCGACAGGTAACAACGAGCAGTACTTC. Amino acids: CASSQASTGNNEQYF. The chain carries TRBV4-1 and TRBJ2-7, with D maybe TRBD1 (6 bases). V lost 1 base and J lost 5, with 15 bases in between. This CDR3 has 15 amino acids. Germline CDR1 is MGHRA and CDR2 is YSYEKL.

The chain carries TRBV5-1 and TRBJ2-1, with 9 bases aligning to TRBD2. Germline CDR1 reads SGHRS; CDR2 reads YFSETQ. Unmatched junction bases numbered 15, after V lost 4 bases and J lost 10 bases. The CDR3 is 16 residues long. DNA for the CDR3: TGCGCCAGCAGCCCGTGGGGGACGGTAGCGGGAGACGAGCAGTTCTTC. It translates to CASSPWGTVAGDEQFF.

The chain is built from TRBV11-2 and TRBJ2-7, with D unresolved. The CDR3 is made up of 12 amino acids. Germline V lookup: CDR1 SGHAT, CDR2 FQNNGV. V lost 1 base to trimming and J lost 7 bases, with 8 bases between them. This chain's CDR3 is CASSLVAREQYF. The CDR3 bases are TGTGCCAGCAGCTTAGTGGCTCGGGAGCAGTACTTC.

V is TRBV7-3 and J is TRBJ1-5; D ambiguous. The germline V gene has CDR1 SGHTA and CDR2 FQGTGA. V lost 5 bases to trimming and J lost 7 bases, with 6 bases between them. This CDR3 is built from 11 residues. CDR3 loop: CASSQRQPQHF. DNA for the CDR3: TGTGCCAGCAGCCAACGCCAGCCCCAGCATTTT.

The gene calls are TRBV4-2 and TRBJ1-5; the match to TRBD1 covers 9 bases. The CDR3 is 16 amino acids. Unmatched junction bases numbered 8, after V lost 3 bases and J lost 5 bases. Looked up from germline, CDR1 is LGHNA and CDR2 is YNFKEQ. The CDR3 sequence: CASSQEGQGRDQPQHF. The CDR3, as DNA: TGTGCCAGCAGCCAGGAAGGACAGGGGAGGGATCAGCCCCAGCATTTT.

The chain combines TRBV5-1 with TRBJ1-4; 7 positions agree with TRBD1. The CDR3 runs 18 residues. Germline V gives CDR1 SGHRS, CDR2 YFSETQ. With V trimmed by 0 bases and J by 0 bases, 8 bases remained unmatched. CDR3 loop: CASSLGGQTYTTNEKLFF. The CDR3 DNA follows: TGCGCCAGCAGCTTGGGGGGACAGACTTATACAACTAATGAAAAACTGTTTTTT.